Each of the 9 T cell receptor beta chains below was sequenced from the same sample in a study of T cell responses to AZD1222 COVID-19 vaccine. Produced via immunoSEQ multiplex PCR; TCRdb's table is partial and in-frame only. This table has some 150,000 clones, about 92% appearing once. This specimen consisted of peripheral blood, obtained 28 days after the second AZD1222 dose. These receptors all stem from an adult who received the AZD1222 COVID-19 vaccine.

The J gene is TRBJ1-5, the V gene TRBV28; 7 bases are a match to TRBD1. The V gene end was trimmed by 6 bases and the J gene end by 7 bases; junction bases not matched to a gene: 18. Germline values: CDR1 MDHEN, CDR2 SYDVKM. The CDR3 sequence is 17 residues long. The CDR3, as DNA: TGTGCCAGCAGAGCGACCCACGGGACAGAATTTAGGCAGCCCCAGCATTTT. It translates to CASRATHGTEFRQPQHF.

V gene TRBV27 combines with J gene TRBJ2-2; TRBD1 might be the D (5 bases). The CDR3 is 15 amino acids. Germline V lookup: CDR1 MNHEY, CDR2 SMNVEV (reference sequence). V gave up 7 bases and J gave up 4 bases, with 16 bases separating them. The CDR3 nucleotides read TGTGCCAGCACCAGGGAAGGGCCGGGCACCGGGGAGCTGTTTTTT. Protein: CASTREGPGTGELFF.

CDR3 DNA: TGTGCCAGCAGTTGGGGGACAGGCGAAGCTTTCTTT. Translated: CASSWGTGEAFF. This rearrangement joins TRBV6-2 or TRBV6-3 to TRBJ1-1; 8 bases are shared with TRBD1. The CDR3 is 12 residues long. V was pared by 4 bases and J by 8 bases, with 3 bases of the junction left unmatched. The V gene's germline CDR1 is MNHEY and CDR2 SVGEGT.

CDR3 amino acids: CASSRNPYEQYF. The CDR3 nucleotides are TGTGCCAGCAGCCGTAATCCCTACGAGCAGTACTTC. This rearrangement joins TRBV7-9 to TRBJ2-7, with D unresolved. The CDR3 length is 12 residues. Germline lookup yields CDR1 SEHNR and CDR2 FQNEAQ (reference sequence). Trimming took 5 bases from V and 2 from J, leaving 7 bases between them.

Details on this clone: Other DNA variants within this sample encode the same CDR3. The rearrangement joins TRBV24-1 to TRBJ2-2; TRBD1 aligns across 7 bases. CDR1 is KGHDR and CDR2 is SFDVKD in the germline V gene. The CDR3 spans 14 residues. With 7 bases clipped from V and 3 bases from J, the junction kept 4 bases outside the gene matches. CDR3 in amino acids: CATRRGQDTGELFF. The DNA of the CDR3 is TGTGCCACCAGGAGAGGACAGGACACCGGGGAGCTGTTTTTT.

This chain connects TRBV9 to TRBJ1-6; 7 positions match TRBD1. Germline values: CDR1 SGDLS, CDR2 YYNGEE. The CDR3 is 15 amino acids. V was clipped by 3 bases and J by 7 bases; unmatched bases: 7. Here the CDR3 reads CASSALQGRNSPLHF. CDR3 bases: TGTGCCAGCAGCGCCTTACAGGGGCGGAATTCACCCCTCCACTTT.

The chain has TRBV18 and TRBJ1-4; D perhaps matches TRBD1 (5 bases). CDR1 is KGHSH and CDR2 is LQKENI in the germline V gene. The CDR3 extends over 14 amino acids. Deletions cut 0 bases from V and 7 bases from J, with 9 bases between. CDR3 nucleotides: TGTGCCAGCTCACCACCAGACGGGGGTGAAAAACTGTTTTTT. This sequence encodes CASSPPDGGEKLFF.

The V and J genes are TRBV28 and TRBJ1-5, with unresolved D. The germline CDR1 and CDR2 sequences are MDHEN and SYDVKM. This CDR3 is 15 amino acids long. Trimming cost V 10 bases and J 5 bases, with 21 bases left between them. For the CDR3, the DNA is TGTGCCACCGCGGTAAGGGATAGGGTTGATCAGCCCCAGCATTTT. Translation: CATAVRDRVDQPQHF. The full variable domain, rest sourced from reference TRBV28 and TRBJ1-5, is DVKVTQSSRYLVKRTGEKVFLECVQDMDHENMFWYRQDPGLGLRLIYFSYDVKMKEKGDIPEGYSVSREKKERFSLILESASTNQTSMYLCATAVRDRVDQPQHFGDGTRLSIL.

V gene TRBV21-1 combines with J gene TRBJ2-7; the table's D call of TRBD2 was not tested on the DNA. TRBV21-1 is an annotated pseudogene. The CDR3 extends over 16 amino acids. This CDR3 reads CASPPAGGLPRDEQYF. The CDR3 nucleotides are TGTGCCAGCCCCCCTGCGGGGGGCCTACCCCGCGACGAGCAGTACTTC.